The clone carrying this TCR beta chain has just a few counts. What it recognizes is unknown. This specimen comes from a study of beta chain features in type 1 diabetes. All of the isolated RNA was reverse transcribed, so expressed TCRB transcripts were sequenced. Millions of reads, on average, came from each naive, central memory and regulatory T cell sample. Data came from immunoSEQ multiplex PCR; TCRdb stores just in-frame clones and leaves some out. The table records some 360,000 clones, 9.5% to 10% of them present only once. The study's findings and limits: Shorter TCRB CDR3s, moderately but significantly so, were found in Type 1 diabetes patients in all four CD4+ subsets.

The sequence was obtained from a man aged 25-45 years with type 1 diabetes. What was sequenced was central memory CD4+ T cells from blood.

The CDR3 DNA follows: TGTGCCAGCAGCATAACTAGCGCTAACACAGATACGCAGTATTTT. It specifies CASSITSANTDTQYF. The chain has TRBV11-2 and TRBJ2-3; 7 bases align to TRBD2. The V gene end was trimmed by 5 bases and the J gene end by 2 bases; junction bases not matched to a gene: 7. Germline CDR1 SGHAT, CDR2 FQNNGV. The length of the CDR3 is 15 residues.